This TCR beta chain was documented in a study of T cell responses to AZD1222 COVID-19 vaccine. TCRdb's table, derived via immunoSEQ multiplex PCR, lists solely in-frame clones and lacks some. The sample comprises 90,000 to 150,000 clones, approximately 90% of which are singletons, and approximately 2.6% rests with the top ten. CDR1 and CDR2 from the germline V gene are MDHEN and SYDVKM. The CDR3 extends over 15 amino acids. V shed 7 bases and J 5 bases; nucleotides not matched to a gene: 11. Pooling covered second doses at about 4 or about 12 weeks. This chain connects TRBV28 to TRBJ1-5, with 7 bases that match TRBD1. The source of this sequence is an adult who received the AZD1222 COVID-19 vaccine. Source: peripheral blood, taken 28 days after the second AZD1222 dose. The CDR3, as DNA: TGTGCCAGCACCGAGACAGGGCAGGATTATCAGCCCCAGCATTTT. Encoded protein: CASTETGQDYQPQHF.